A selection of T cell receptor beta chains follows, all from one sample in a study of T cells in Graves' hyperthyroidism and ophthalmopathy. TCRdb re-called the multiplex PCR reads with MiXCR, one entry per CDR3 protein. Of 300,000 to 350,000 distinct CDR3 sequences listed, around 14% are singletons. Sequencing input: blood. The receptors stem from a woman aged 25-40 years with Graves' hyperthyroidism. The CDR3 runs from the conserved cysteine through the conserved F or W. Fields, in order: V gene, J gene, clone size, D gene, CDR3 protein, CDR3 DNA. A D gene is named only where the DNA matches it firmly. Clone size is shown for a subset of rows, as once, few, many or a class of expanded clone.

>TRBV20-1|TRBJ1-3|many|NA
CSASPDSGNTIYF
TGCAGTGCTAGTCCAGACTCTGGAAACACCATATATTTT
>TRBV9|TRBJ1-3|NA|NA
CASSPRSTGNTIYF
TGTGCCAGCAGCCCTCGTTCGACTGGAAACACCATATATTTT
>TRBV2|TRBJ2-3|many|TRBD2
CASTPAGSTDTQYF
TGTGCCAGCACGCCAGCGGGGAGCACAGATACGCAGTATTTT
>TRBV6-5|TRBJ1-2|NA|TRBD1
CASSYSDRPSYGYTF
TGTGCCAGCAGTTACTCGGACAGGCCGTCATATGGCTACACCTTC
>TRBV7-6|TRBJ2-3|NA|NA
CASSFRAEDTQYF
TGTGCCAGCAGCTTTAGGGCGGAAGATACGCAGTATTTT
>TRBV3-1|TRBJ2-7|many|NA
CASSQGPLKNYEQYF
TGTGCCAGCAGCCAAGGGCCGCTTAAGAACTACGAGCAGTACTTC
>TRBV20-1|TRBJ2-1|many|NA
CSAGPSLALSYNEQFF
TGCAGTGCTGGCCCGTCTCTAGCCTTGTCCTACAATGAGCAGTTCTTC
>TRBV20-1|TRBJ2-7|many|TRBD2
CSARDPLAGPPYEQYF
TGCAGTGCTAGAGATCCCCTAGCGGGACCCCCGTACGAGCAGTACTTC
>TRBV15|TRBJ1-5|many|TRBD1
CATSRSQGPGGQPQHF
TGTGCCACCAGCAGATCACAGGGGCCGGGTGGACAGCCCCAGCATTTT
>TRBV20-1|TRBJ2-7|many|NA
CSARSRVERVNSYEQYF
TGCAGTGCTAGATCTAGGGTGGAGCGGGTTAACTCCTACGAGCAGTACTTC
>TRBV20-1|TRBJ1-5|NA|TRBD1
CSALTGDNQPQHF
TGCAGTGCACTGACAGGGGATAATCAGCCCCAGCATTTT
>TRBV24-1|TRBJ2-1|many|TRBD2
CATSDFSGSYNEQFF
TGTGCCACCAGTGATTTTAGCGGGAGTTACAATGAGCAGTTCTTC
>TRBV13|TRBJ2-5|NA|NA
CASSLARAQETQYF
TGTGCCAGCAGCTTAGCACGGGCCCAAGAGACCCAGTACTTC
>TRBV10-3|TRBJ2-6|many|NA
CAISELKYELSGANVLTF
TGTGCCATCAGTGAGCTAAAATACGAGCTCTCTGGGGCCAACGTCCTGACTTTC
>TRBV20-1|TRBJ2-5|many|TRBD2
CSAREMGLAEGQETQYF
TGCAGTGCTAGAGAAATGGGACTAGCGGAGGGGCAAGAGACCCAGTACTTC
>TRBV2|TRBJ2-7|many|NA
CASTQNPADYEQYF
TGTGCCAGCACTCAGAACCCGGCAGATTACGAGCAGTACTTC
>TRBV28|TRBJ1-2|few|NA
CASSPLGGYTF
TGTGCCAGCAGTCCTCTCGGGGGCTACACCTTC
>TRBV12-3/TRBV12-4|TRBJ2-1|NA|NA
CASSPPSSVDEQFF
TGTGCCAGCAGTCCCCCTAGTAGCGTAGATGAGCAGTTCTTC
>TRBV9|TRBJ1-2|many|NA
CASSPRQDSSYGYTF
TGTGCCAGCAGCCCCCGACAGGACAGTTCTTATGGCTACACCTTC